The 28 T cell receptor beta chains given below trace back to one sample, sequenced in a study of blood T cell repertoires in COVID-19. The method was immunoSEQ multiplex PCR; TCRdb's version includes in-frame clones alone and lacks a portion of them. The table lists around 40,000 clones, almost 85% of them singletons, with approximately 8.9% in the top ten. Sequenced material: peripheral blood. Source of these receptors: a human donor in a cohort sampled during active COVID-19.

A few counts support this clone. The genes are TRBV5-1 and TRBJ1-2; no clear D. Trimming took off 0 bases at V and 7 bases at J, with 10 bases between the two ends. CDR3 length equals 13 residues. Germline CDR1 is SGHRS and CDR2 is YFSETQ. In DNA, the CDR3 is TGCGCCAGCAGCTTGGGAGCGGCAGGTGGCTACACCTTC. Encoded protein: CASSLGAAGGYTF.

The CDR3 is CASSQDSSGSYEQYF. The DNA for the CDR3 is TGTGCCAGCAGCCAAGATTCTAGCGGCTCCTACGAGCAGTACTTC. The chain is built from TRBV3-1 (or the pseudogene TRBV3-2) and TRBJ2-7; 7 bases fit TRBD2. The CDR3 has 15 residues. Germline values: CDR1 LGHDT, CDR2 YNNKEL (reference sequence). Trimming cost V 0 bases and J 0 bases; bases outside gene matches: 2.

J is TRBJ2-1 and V is TRBV18; no clear D. Germline-derived CDR1 and CDR2 are KGHSH and LQKENI. The CDR3 has 12 residues. Trimming pared 2 bases from V and 5 bases from J, leaving 4 bases between. As DNA, the CDR3 is TGTGCCAGCTCACCAGAGCACAATGAGCAGTTCTTC. Protein product: CASSPEHNEQFF.

The rearrangement links TRBV30 to TRBJ2-7, with unresolved D. Between the trimmed V and J ends, which lost 0 bases and 6 bases, there was a span of 18 bases. This CDR3 region has 15 residues. Germline V gives CDR1 GTSNPN, CDR2 SVGIG (reference sequence). CDR3 loop: CAWSVQGTRLGEQYF. The CDR3 DNA is TGTGCCTGGAGTGTACAAGGCACCCGACTCGGCGAGCAGTACTTC.

CDR3 in DNA: TGCAGCGCCCGAGGCGGAAGGGGCTACACCTTC. Protein product: CSARGGRGYTF. V usage is TRBV29-1 and J usage is TRBJ1-2; D is ambiguous. The CDR3 is 11 amino acids. Trimming took 7 bases from V and 8 from J, leaving 14 bases between them. Germline V gives CDR1 SQVTM, CDR2 ANQGSEA.

This clone was found a few times. The V and J genes are TRBV2 and TRBJ1-6, with no clear D. The CDR3 runs to 13 residues. V lost 6 bases and J 3 bases, leaving 6 bases between the germline ends. Germline-derived CDR1 and CDR2 are SNHLY and FYNNEI. CDR3 amino acids: CASREGYNSPLHF. In DNA form, the CDR3 reads TGTGCCAGCAGAGAGGGCTATAATTCACCCCTCCACTTT. The full variable domain, rest sourced from reference TRBV2 and TRBJ1-6, is EPEVTQTPSHQVTQMGQEVILRCVPISNHLYFYWYRQILGQKVEFLVSFYNNEISEKSEIFDDQFSVERPDGSNFTLKIRSTKLEDSAMYFCASREGYNSPLHFGNGTRLTVT.

The chain links TRBV3-1 (or the pseudogene TRBV3-2) to TRBJ1-5; no clear D. The CDR3 length is 17 residues. V was cut by 1 base and J by 0 bases, with 13 bases left in between. Germline assignment: CDR1 LGHDT and CDR2 YNNKEL (reference sequence). CDR3 DNA sequence: TGTGCCAGCAGCCAAGGGGAGGGATTGTATAGCAATCAGCCCCAGCATTTT. Translation gives CASSQGEGLYSNQPQHF.

This chain links TRBV19 with TRBJ2-5; 8 nucleotides match TRBD2. The CDR3 has 15 amino acids. V dropped 6 bases and J dropped 2; count of bases not matched to a gene: 8. CDR1 LNHDA and CDR2 SQIVND come from the germline V gene (reference sequence). The CDR3 DNA sequence: TGTGCCAGTAGCAGGGAACTAGCGGTACAAGAGACCCAGTACTTC. It translates to CASSRELAVQETQYF.

The V call is TRBV6-1, the J call TRBJ2-1, with D possibly TRBD2 on 6 matching bases. CDR1 is MNHNS, CDR2 SASEGT, per germline. Trimming removed 1 base from V and 1 base from J, with 14 bases in between. CDR3 size: 17 residues. The chain's CDR3 is CASSEGWRGRSYNEQFF. The CDR3, as DNA: TGTGCCAGCAGTGAAGGCTGGAGGGGTCGATCCTACAATGAGCAGTTCTTC.

This chain uses TRBV5-4 with TRBJ2-5; 8 bases are shared with TRBD2. CDR1 and CDR2 (germline): SGHNT, YYREEE (reference sequence). This CDR3 spans 15 amino acids. V was pared by 4 bases and J by 5 bases, with 10 bases of the junction left unmatched. The CDR3 here is CASSRSGVDLETQYF. CDR3 DNA: TGTGCCAGCAGCCGTAGCGGGGTTGACTTGGAGACCCAGTACTTC.

The chain is built from TRBV21-1 and TRBJ1-2. TRBV21-1 is a pseudogene segment. The length of the CDR3 is 23 residues. The CDR3 loop is CASSLNRVTPSKLCSLRGYGYTF. Here the CDR3 DNA reads TGTGCCAGCAGCCTGAATCGGGTGACCCCATCAAAACTATGCAGCCTACGGGGCTATGGCTACACCTTC.

The chain is built from TRBV4-2 and TRBJ1-1, with unresolved D. This CDR3 has 15 residues. V was pared by 2 bases and J by 1 base, with 11 bases between. The germline gives CDR1 LGHNA, CDR2 YNFKEQ. The CDR3 is CASSQKPAGNTEAFF. The CDR3 region has the DNA TGTGCCAGCAGCCAAAAGCCTGCAGGGAACACTGAAGCTTTCTTT.

The CDR3 nucleotides are TGTGCCAGCAGCCCCGGGTTTAACTATGGCTACACCTTC. Its protein product is CASSPGFNYGYTF. The gene calls are TRBV7-3 and TRBJ1-2; D unclear. Germline assignment: CDR1 SGHTA and CDR2 FQGTGA. V lost 5 bases and J lost 1, with 8 bases in between. This CDR3 is built from 13 residues.

The J gene is TRBJ2-2, the V gene TRBV7-8; 8 positions match TRBD1. Unmatched junction bases numbered 7, after V lost 1 base and J lost 3 bases. This CDR3 region has 17 residues. Per germline, CDR1 SGHVS and CDR2 FQNEAQ. Written as DNA, the CDR3 is TGTGCCAGCAGCTTAGTTTGGGCAGGGGGCGACACCGGGGAGCTGTTTTTT. Protein product: CASSLVWAGGDTGELFF.

The chain employs TRBV25-1 and TRBJ1-2, with TRBD1 matching over 7 bases. This CDR3 region has 16 residues. Germline CDR1 is MGHDK and CDR2 is SYGVNS. The V segment lost 5 bases and the J segment 0 bases; nucleotides outside the gene matches: 9. The CDR3 reads CASSQEGASTNYGYTF. DNA for the CDR3: TGTGCCAGCAGTCAAGAGGGGGCGAGTACTAACTATGGCTACACCTTC.

The chain couples TRBV27 to TRBJ2-1; 8 bases agree with TRBD2. CDR1 MNHEY and CDR2 SMNVEV come from the germline V gene (reference sequence). V shed 6 bases, J shed 4 bases, and the junction held 14 bases outside the gene matches. This CDR3 has 17 amino acids. CDR3 sequence reads: CASRAGTRATQYNEQFF. In DNA, the CDR3 is TGTGCCAGCAGGGCCGGGACTAGGGCTACCCAATACAATGAGCAGTTCTTC.

The genes are TRBV10-3 and TRBJ2-5, with D unresolved. CDR3 length equals 14 residues. Germline CDR1 reads ENHRY; CDR2 reads SYGVKD. Trimming removed 7 bases at V and 2 bases at J, with 14 bases between. In nucleotides, the CDR3 is TGTGCCATCACCCCGGGTAGTTCACAAGAGACCCAGTACTTC. Translating gives CAITPGSSQETQYF.

This clone was recorded only once. The rearrangement links TRBV7-2 to TRBJ2-7, with 9 bases fitting TRBD2. The germline V gene encodes CDR1 SGHTA and CDR2 FQGNSA. After removal of 2 bases from V and 3 bases from J, the junction contained 5 bases not matched to a gene. The CDR3 runs to 15 residues. CDR3 in amino acids: CASSLRASGIYEQYF. In DNA form, the CDR3 reads TGTGCCAGCAGCTTACGGGCTAGCGGGATCTACGAGCAGTACTTC.

The chain links TRBV7-9 to TRBJ1-6, with D maybe TRBD1 (5 bases). CDR1 is SEHNR and CDR2 is FQNEAQ in the germline V gene (reference sequence). Trimming shortened V by 6 bases and J by 7 bases, and 10 bases separated the two germline ends. The CDR3 has 13 residues. CDR3 protein: CASREQANSPLHF. DNA of the CDR3: TGTGCCAGCAGAGAACAGGCGAATTCACCCCTCCACTTT.

The gene calls are TRBV6-1 and TRBJ2-7; TRBD1 matches 9 bases. The CDR3 is 14 amino acids. Germline V lookup: CDR1 MNHNS, CDR2 SASEGT. J gave up 3 bases and V 1 base, and 1 base lay outside the gene matches. The CDR3 coding sequence is TGTGCCAGCAGTGAAGGGACAGGGGACTACGAGCAGTACTTC. Translated, it gives CASSEGTGDYEQYF.

The chain combines TRBV6-2 or TRBV6-3 with TRBJ1-4; maybe TRBD1 (5 bases). CDR3 length equals 15 residues. The V gene's germline CDR1 is MNHEY and CDR2 SVGEGT. V was shortened by 2 bases and J by 8 bases, with 15 bases between the two germline ends. The CDR3 DNA follows: TGTGCCAGCAGTTACATCGGGCCCGCAGGGGAAAAACTGTTTTTT. Amino acid sequence: CASSYIGPAGEKLFF.

The V gene is TRBV10-3, the J gene TRBJ2-7, with TRBD1 identical over 7 bases. Germline lookup yields CDR1 ENHRY and CDR2 SYGVKD. The CDR3 is 12 residues long. V was pared by 6 bases and J by 3 bases, with 2 bases of the junction left unmatched. CDR3 in amino acids: CAISRQGYEQYF. The CDR3 coding sequence is TGTGCCATCAGCCGACAGGGCTACGAGCAGTACTTC.

The CDR3 DNA sequence: TGTGCCAGCAGTTTGGACAGGTACTCTGGAAACACCATATATTTT. As protein: CASSLDRYSGNTIYF. The chain employs TRBV7-2 and TRBJ1-3; 7 positions agree with TRBD1. The germline CDR1 and CDR2 sequences are SGHTA and FQGNSA. J was trimmed by 0 bases and V by 6 bases; bases with no gene match: 5. The CDR3 length is 15 residues.

The rearrangement joins TRBV6-5 to TRBJ2-7, with 10 bases matching TRBD2. The CDR3 runs to 13 residues. With 10 bases clipped from V and 4 bases from J, the junction kept 7 bases outside the gene matches. Germline lookup yields CDR1 MNHEY and CDR2 SVGAGI. The CDR3 protein is CATATSGFYEQYF. DNA of the CDR3: TGTGCCACCGCGACTAGCGGGTTTTACGAGCAGTACTTC.

This chain connects TRBV3-1 (or the pseudogene TRBV3-2) to TRBJ2-7; 9 nucleotides line up with TRBD1. The germline CDR1 and CDR2 sequences are LGHDT and YNNKEL (reference sequence). The CDR3 is 14 amino acids. The trim removed 4 bases at V and 3 bases at J, leaving 4 bases unmatched. In nucleotides, the CDR3 is TGTGCCAGCAGCCGGGACAGGGTAAGCTACGAGCAGTACTTC. Its translation is CASSRDRVSYEQYF.

This clone was seen a single time. V gene TRBV7-8 combines with J gene TRBJ2-7; 9 bases align to TRBD1. Trimming took 5 bases from V and 1 from J; bases not matched to a gene: 15. This CDR3 is built from 18 residues. Germline CDR1 and CDR2: SGHVS and FQNEAQ. CDR3: CASSRAVSGQGQSYEQYF. The DNA of the CDR3 is TGTGCCAGCAGCCGAGCAGTTTCAGGACAGGGGCAATCCTACGAGCAGTACTTC. Supplemented by reference TRBV7-8 and TRBJ2-7, the full variable domain reads GAGVSQSPRYKVAKRGQDVALRCDPISGHVSLFWYQQALGQGPEFLTYFQNEAQLDKSGLPSDRFFAERPEGSVSTLKIQRTQQEDSAVYLCASSRAVSGQGQSYEQYFGPGTRLTVT.

V and J are TRBV3-1 (or the pseudogene TRBV3-2) and TRBJ1-1; the D is unclear. Trimming removed 1 base at V and 4 bases at J, with 7 bases between. Germline CDR1 and CDR2: LGHDT and YNNKEL (reference sequence). CDR3 length equals 13 residues. The CDR3 reads CASSQGAFTEAFF. In DNA, the CDR3 is TGTGCCAGCAGCCAAGGGGCTTTCACTGAAGCTTTCTTT.

The chain recombines TRBV20-1 with TRBJ1-4, with D uncertain. The CDR3 length is 11 residues. Germline CDR1 and CDR2: DFQATT and SNEGSKA (reference sequence). The V end lost 7 bases, the J end lost 6 bases, and 9 bases lay between the germline ends. The CDR3 DNA is TGCAGTGTGTGGGAGGATGAAAAACTGTTTTTT. This sequence encodes CSVWEDEKLFF.